This T cell receptor beta chain comes out of a study of cytomegalovirus exposure and HLA in healthy donors. Study-wide results and limits: Sequences of the TCR beta chain were said to predict the HLA-A and HLA-B alleles of most subjects accurately. Later analysis identified a missense DCLRE1C variant that was linked to TCR beta V- and J-gene trimming.

The PCR made use of 60 Vbeta and 13 Jbeta primers. Clones were read by immunoSEQ multiplex PCR, and TCRdb kept only the in-frame ones, dropping some. The sample records about 100,000 clones, 73% being singletons. CDR3 size: 16 residues. Trimming took 4 bases from V and 2 from J; bases not matched to a gene: 5. Germline V gives CDR1 SQVTM, CDR2 ANQGSEA. A word on this clone: The target antigen is unknown.

The sequenced sample was PBMCs. The clonotype was recovered from a man between 35 and 55 years old in good health and CMV-seronegative. The chain is built from TRBV29-1 and TRBJ2-1, with 13 bases aligning to TRBD2. The CDR3 loop is CSVAGGTSGAYNEQFF. In nucleotides, the CDR3 is TGCAGCGTTGCGGGCGGGACTAGCGGGGCCTACAATGAGCAGTTCTTC.